Listed here are 2 T cell receptor beta chains from one sample, sequenced in a study of shared clonotypes between healthy human individuals. The repertoire was sequenced with immunoSEQ multiplex PCR; TCRdb's copy has only in-frame clones and lacks some. Of about 2 million clones listed, 85% to 95% are singletons. Sequencing was carried out using naive CD4+ T cells sorted from blood. The subset: CD45RA+ positively selected. These receptors were taken from a man in his late teens or twenties in good health.

J is TRBJ2-7 and V is TRBV6-5; 14 bases line up with TRBD2. This CDR3 comprises 16 residues. The germline V gene has CDR1 MNHEY and CDR2 SVGAGI. Unmatched junction bases numbered 6, after V lost 4 bases and J lost 4 bases. For the CDR3, the DNA is TGTGCCAGCAGTTCAGGGACTAGCGGGAGATTGTACGAGCAGTACTTC. Translated, it gives CASSSGTSGRLYEQYF.

The chain uses TRBV18 and TRBJ2-5; tentative D call: TRBD2 (6 bases). The CDR3 is 14 residues long. CDR1 and CDR2 (germline): KGHSH, LQKENI. The V end was cut by 3 bases, the J end by 5 bases, with 13 bases between. CDR3 protein: CASSPGPAGETQYF. CDR3 nucleotide sequence: TGTGCCAGCTCACCCGGGCCCGCGGGGGAGACCCAGTACTTC.